A selection of T cell receptor beta chains follows, all from one sample in a study of blood T cell repertoires in COVID-19. The table came from immunoSEQ multiplex PCR; TCRdb's copy has only in-frame clones and leaves some out. The repertoire holds some 520,000 clones, with roughly nine tenths as singletons. Sequenced input: peripheral blood. Receptors originate from a man younger than 35 with COVID-19, enrolled during active disease. The CDR3 runs from the conserved cysteine through the conserved F or W. The order of the fields is V gene, J gene, CDR3 protein.

>TRBV6-5|TRBJ1-2
CASSPGQEPYGYTF
>TRBV13|TRBJ1-6
CASSLPGVNSPLHF
>TRBV6-1|TRBJ1-3
CASSGITGTYSGNTIYF
>TRBV5-4|TRBJ2-1
CASSLRDRGGNEQFF
>TRBV2|TRBJ2-1
CASSWTSGLNEQFF
>TRBV11-2|TRBJ2-3
CASSGLAGNLGTQYF
>TRBV2|TRBJ2-1
CASSPLAYEQFF
>TRBV5-6|TRBJ2-1
CASLFYNEQFF
>TRBV28|TRBJ1-5
CASSLTGGRQPQHF
>TRBV3-1/TRBV3-2|TRBJ2-6
CASSAGHPHSGANVLTF
>TRBV5-1|TRBJ2-7
CASSRRSAYEQYF
>TRBV6-5|TRBJ1-2
CASKIQGAKGGYTF
>TRBV7-9|TRBJ1-5
CASSLGGGPYSNQPQHF
>TRBV3-1/TRBV3-2|TRBJ2-7
CASSERALAGQYF
>TRBV7-9|TRBJ1-3
CASRVGGSGNTIYF
>TRBV7-8|TRBJ2-2
CASSLNVETELFF
>TRBV18|TRBJ2-5
CASSPQTGGEETQYF
>TRBV11-3|TRBJ2-1
CASSLDRGTSGRASEQFF
>TRBV12-5|TRBJ2-2
CASAPGIGELFF
>TRBV14|TRBJ1-3
CASSRIGTVNTIYF
>TRBV5-1|TRBJ1-1
CASSDGRSNEAFF